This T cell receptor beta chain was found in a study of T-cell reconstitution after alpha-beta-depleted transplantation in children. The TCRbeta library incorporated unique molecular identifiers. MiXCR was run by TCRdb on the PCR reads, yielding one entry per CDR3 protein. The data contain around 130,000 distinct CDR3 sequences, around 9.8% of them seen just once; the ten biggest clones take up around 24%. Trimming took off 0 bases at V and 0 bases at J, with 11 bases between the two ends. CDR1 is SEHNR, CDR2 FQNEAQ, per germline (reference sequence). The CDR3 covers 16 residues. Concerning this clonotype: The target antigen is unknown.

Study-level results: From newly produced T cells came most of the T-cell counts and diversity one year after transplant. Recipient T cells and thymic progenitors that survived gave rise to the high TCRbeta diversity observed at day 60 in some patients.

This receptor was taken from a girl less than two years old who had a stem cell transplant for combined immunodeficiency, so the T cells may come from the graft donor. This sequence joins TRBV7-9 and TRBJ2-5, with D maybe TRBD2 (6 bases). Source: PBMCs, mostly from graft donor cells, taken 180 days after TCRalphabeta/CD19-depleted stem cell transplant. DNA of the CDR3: TGTGCCAGCAGCTTAGCCGGAGGGCCCAACCAAGAGACCCAGTACTTC. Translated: CASSLAGGPNQETQYF.